The clone carrying this T cell receptor beta chain appeared a few times. This sample is part of a study of blood T cell repertoires in COVID-19. Study background: T cells, B-cell-depleted T cells, or PBMCs provided the cDNA or gDNA that served as material.

The repertoire was sequenced with immunoSEQ multiplex PCR; TCRdb's copy has only in-frame clones and lacks some. This sample has around 200,000 clones, with around nine tenths found just once. The CDR3 loop spans 18 amino acids. The chain has TRBV21-1 and TRBJ2-3; the table's D gene call, TRBD1, was not cross checked with the DNA. TRBV21-1 is a documented pseudogene. Source material: peripheral blood. The origin of this receptor is a man in his forties or fifties with active or convalescent COVID-19. Here the CDR3 DNA reads TGTGCCAGCAGCAAACCCTGCGCCGAGGACACTTCCACAGATACGCAGTATTTT. Protein product: CASSKPCAEDTSTDTQYF.